The 19 T cell receptor beta chains listed next were all sequenced from one sample in a study of OX40 agonist ivuxolimab in advanced cancers. Profiling relied on immunoSEQ multiplex PCR, and the TCRdb table lists in-frame clones only, not all of them. The repertoire holds about 29,000 clones, with less than 80% as singletons. Sequences were derived from CD4+ or CD8+ T cells sorted from blood, sampled in a trial of the OX40 agonist ivuxolimab. These receptors were obtained from an adult with an advanced solid tumor such as melanoma, head and neck, liver or kidney cancer.

The CDR3 bases are TGTGCCAGCAGCTTAACGTTTCCCGGACAGGGGGCCGACGAGCAGTACTTC. Its translation: CASSLTFPGQGADEQYF. V usage is TRBV7-2 and J usage is TRBJ2-7; 11 positions match TRBD1. V was clipped by 2 bases and J by 5 bases; unmatched bases: 11. CDR1 and CDR2 from the germline V gene are SGHTA and FQGNSA. The CDR3 has 17 amino acids.

This sequence joins TRBV30 and TRBJ2-5, with a weak D call TRBD2 (5 bases). CDR1 is GTSNPN, CDR2 SVGIG, per germline (reference sequence). The CDR3 has 12 residues. Trimming pared 0 bases from V and 5 bases from J, leaving 7 bases between. CDR3 nucleotides: TGTGCCTGGAGTGTACTAGGGGAGACCCAGTACTTC. Protein product: CAWSVLGETQYF.

The chain links TRBV4-1 to TRBJ1-2; D unclear. CDR3 length: 13 amino acids. Germline V gene data show CDR1 as MGHRA and CDR2 as YSYEKL. Trimming removed 1 base from V and 8 bases from J, with 11 bases in between. CDR3 amino acids: CASSQVSRFGYTF. The CDR3, as DNA: TGCGCCAGCAGCCAAGTATCCAGGTTCGGCTACACCTTC.

The V and J genes are TRBV27 and TRBJ2-5, with a weak D call TRBD1 (5 bases). V was pared by 4 bases and J by 1 base, with 13 bases between. The length of the CDR3 is 15 residues. The germline gives CDR1 MNHEY, CDR2 SMNVEV (reference sequence). The CDR3 here is CASSSLGQSQETQYF. The CDR3 DNA sequence: TGTGCCAGCAGTTCCTTGGGGCAGAGCCAAGAGACCCAGTACTTC.

This rearrangement joins TRBV11-3 to TRBJ2-7; no definite D call. Germline V CDR1 and CDR2: SGHNT, YENEEA. The CDR3 has 14 amino acids. With 3 bases removed from V and 5 bases from J, the gap between germline ends came to 14 bases. CDR3 DNA: TGTGCCAGCAGCTTTGGCAGTTACCCCAACGAGCAGTACTTC. Its translation: CASSFGSYPNEQYF. Filled out from reference TRBV11-3 and TRBJ2-7, the complete variable domain reads EAGVVQSPRYKIIEKKQPVAFWCNPISGHNTLYWYLQNLGQGPELLIRYENEEAVDDSQLPKDRFSAERLKGVDSTLKIQPAELGDSAVYLCASSFGSYPNEQYFGPGTRLTVT.

This chain links TRBV2 with TRBJ2-3; TRBD2 aligns across 8 bases. Germline V gives CDR1 SNHLY, CDR2 FYNNEI. This CDR3 contains 18 residues. V was clipped by 3 bases and J by 3 bases; unmatched bases: 14. The CDR3 nucleotides read TGTGCCAGCAGTGATTCCCGGGGGGGGCTGTCCCCAACAGATACGCAGTATTTT. It translates to CASSDSRGGLSPTDTQYF.

This chain links TRBV9 with TRBJ2-7; weak D call: TRBD1 (7 bases). Per germline, CDR1 SGDLS and CDR2 YYNGEE. V was pared by 3 bases and J by 0 bases, with 13 bases between. This CDR3 contains 15 residues. The CDR3 spells CASSAGGDSSYEQYF. CDR3 nucleotide sequence: TGTGCCAGCAGCGCAGGAGGGGACAGCTCCTACGAGCAGTACTTC.

This rearrangement joins TRBV5-6 to TRBJ1-1; TRBD1 agrees at 10 bases. The junction had 3 bases not matched to a gene; V was cut back by 0 bases and J by 4 bases. The CDR3 loop spans 15 amino acids. The germline V gene encodes CDR1 SGHDT and CDR2 YYEEEE. CDR3 DNA sequence: TGTGCCAGCAGCTTGGGGGGACAGGGGTTCACTGAAGCTTTCTTT. It translates to CASSLGGQGFTEAFF.

V is TRBV6-1 and J is TRBJ2-5; TRBD1 agrees at 7 bases. This CDR3 contains 16 residues. Germline CDR1 reads MNHNS; CDR2 reads SASEGT. The V and J ends lost 1 base and 6 bases, in that order; junction bases with no gene match: 11. The CDR3: CASSEDSFDREKTQYF. CDR3 bases: TGTGCCAGCAGTGAAGATAGTTTCGACAGGGAAAAGACCCAGTACTTC.

The rearrangement links TRBV13 to TRBJ1-1; D is unclear. Germline V gene data show CDR1 as PRHDT and CDR2 as FYEKMQ (reference sequence). V dropped 3 bases and J dropped 12 bases, with 14 bases sitting between them. The CDR3 consists of 12 residues. The CDR3 bases are TGTGCCAGCAGCTTCTCGAACCCCCAACCTTTCTTT. Protein sequence: CASSFSNPQPFF.

This clone has only a few counts. V gene TRBV2 combines with J gene TRBJ1-1; D gene ambiguous. The CDR3 runs 14 residues. From germline, CDR1 is SNHLY and CDR2 FYNNEI. Deletions cut 7 bases from V and 0 bases from J, with 12 bases between. This CDR3 reads CASTDRQLNTEAFF. CDR3 in DNA: TGTGCCAGCACCGATCGGCAGTTGAACACTGAAGCTTTCTTT.

This rearrangement joins TRBV7-6 to TRBJ2-1; D not resolved. The CDR3 is 14 residues long. Germline values: CDR1 SGHVS, CDR2 FNYEAQ. The V and J ends lost 4 bases and 3 bases respectively, with 10 bases between them. DNA for the CDR3: TGTGCCAGCAGCTGGGGTGGTAGCTACAATGAGCAGTTCTTC. Its translation is CASSWGGSYNEQFF.

DNA of the CDR3: TGCGCCAGCAGCCCCATAGCGGGGAGCTCCTACAATGAGCAGTTCTTC. As protein: CASSPIAGSSYNEQFF. The chain employs TRBV5-1 and TRBJ2-1; TRBD2 agrees at 8 bases. CDR3 length equals 16 residues. V was pared by 4 bases and J by 0 bases, with 6 bases of the junction left unmatched. Per the germline V gene, CDR1 is SGHRS and CDR2 is YFSETQ.

The chain links TRBV5-1 to TRBJ1-1, with D uncertain. The CDR3 consists of 14 residues. Germline V gene data show CDR1 as SGHRS and CDR2 as YFSETQ. Trimming pared 7 bases from V and 2 bases from J, leaving 15 bases between. CDR3 region: CASATLGSNTEAFF. DNA of the CDR3: TGCGCCAGCGCCACCCTTGGGAGTAACACTGAAGCTTTCTTT.

The count of this clone is one. The chain uses TRBV11-3 and TRBJ2-7; D call uncertain. Trimming stripped 0 bases from V and 5 bases from J, with 8 bases between. CDR1 is SGHNT, CDR2 YENEEA, per germline. The CDR3 covers 13 residues. Here the CDR3 DNA reads TGTGCCAGCAGCTTAGATAGAGTCCACGAGCAGTACTTC. It is translated as CASSLDRVHEQYF.

V gene TRBV5-4 combines with J gene TRBJ2-5; tentatively, D is TRBD2 (5 bases). The J call may be in error: the DNA end matches TRBJ2-7 better. The CDR3 is 13 amino acids. Germline loops: CDR1 SGHNT, CDR2 YYREEE (reference sequence). CDR3 residues: CASSLSREYEQYF. The DNA of the CDR3 is TGTGCCAGCAGCTTGTCACGGGAATACGAGCAGTACTTC.

This chain links TRBV6-6 with TRBJ2-5; 10 bases are a match to TRBD1. The end of the DNA is better explained by TRBJ2-7, so the J call may be wrong. The CDR3 is 14 amino acids. The germline CDR1 and CDR2 sequences are MNHNY and SVGAGI (reference sequence). The CDR3 spells CASSYRDRGNEQYF. The CDR3 nucleotides are TGTGCCAGCAGTTACCGGGACAGGGGAAACGAGCAGTACTTC.

The chain employs TRBV2 and TRBJ2-3; 9 bases match TRBD2. Trimming removed 1 base from V and 2 bases from J; junction bases left unmatched: 4. The CDR3 is made up of 16 amino acids. Germline-derived CDR1 and CDR2 are SNHLY and FYNNEI. The CDR3 DNA reads as TGTGCCAGCAGTGAAGGACTAGCGGCCTCCACAGATACGCAGTATTTT. It is translated as CASSEGLAASTDTQYF.

The V and J genes are TRBV28 and TRBJ2-5, with 9 bases identical to TRBD1. With V trimmed by 4 bases and J by 2 bases, 8 bases remained unmatched. There are 16 residues in the CDR3. Germline CDR1 is MDHEN and CDR2 is SYDVKM. The CDR3 nucleotides are TGTGCCAGCAGTTCGCAGGACAGGGGCAGACAAGAGACCCAGTACTTC. Its translation is CASSSQDRGRQETQYF.